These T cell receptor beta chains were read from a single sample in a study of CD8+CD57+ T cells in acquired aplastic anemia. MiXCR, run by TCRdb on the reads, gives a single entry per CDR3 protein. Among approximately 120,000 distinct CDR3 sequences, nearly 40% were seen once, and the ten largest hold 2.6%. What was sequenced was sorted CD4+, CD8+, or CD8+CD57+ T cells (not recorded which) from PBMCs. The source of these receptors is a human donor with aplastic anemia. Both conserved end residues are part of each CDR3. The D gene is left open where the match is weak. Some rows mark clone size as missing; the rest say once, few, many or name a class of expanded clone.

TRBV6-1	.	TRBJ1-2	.	.	CATLQAMLYGCTF
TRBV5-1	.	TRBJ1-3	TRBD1	TGCGCCAGCAGCTTGGAGGGACAGGGGGCCCCAGGGAACACCATATATTTT	CASSLEGQGAPGNTIYF
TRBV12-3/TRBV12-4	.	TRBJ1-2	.	TGTGCCAGCAGGTACGGACAGACCTATGGCTACACCTTC	CASRYGQTYGYTF
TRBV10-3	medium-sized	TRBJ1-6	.	TGTGCCACCCTGGGAGCAGCAAATTCACCCCTCCACTTT	CATLGAANSPLHF
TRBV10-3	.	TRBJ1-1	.	TGTGCCATCAGTTACTCGAATCCCAACACTGAAGCTTTCTTT	CAISYSNPNTEAFF
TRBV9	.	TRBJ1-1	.	TGTGCCAGCAGCGGTCCCCTAGGTACTGAAGCTTTCTTT	CASSGPLGTEAFF
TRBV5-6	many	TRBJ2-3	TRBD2	TGTGCCAGCAGCTTACTAGCGGGGGGCCCAAGCACAGATACGCAGTATTTT	CASSLLAGGPSTDTQYF
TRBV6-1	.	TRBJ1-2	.	TGTGCCAGCAGCCCCCCTGGAACTAACTATGGCTACACCTTC	CASSPPGTNYGYTF
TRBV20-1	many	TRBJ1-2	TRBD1	TGCAGTGCTAGGAAGACAGGGTATGGCTACACCTTC	CSARKTGYGYTF
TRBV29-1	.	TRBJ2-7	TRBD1	TGCAGCGTTGACCCGGGACAGGGGGTATACGAGCAGTACTTC	CSVDPGQGVYEQYF
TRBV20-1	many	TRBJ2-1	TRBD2	TGCAGTGCCCCGCCAGGCGGGGGGTCCTACAATGAGCAGTTCTTC	CSAPPGGGSYNEQFF
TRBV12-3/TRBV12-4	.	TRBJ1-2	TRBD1	TGTGCCAGCAGTCCAGGGGGCAGAGGCTACACCTTC	CASSPGGRGYTF
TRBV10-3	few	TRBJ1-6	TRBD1	TGTGCCATCAGTGAGGGACAGGGGGTAGAATCACCCCTCCACTTT	CAISEGQGVESPLHF
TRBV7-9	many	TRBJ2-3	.	TGTGCCAGCAGCCAGGGGATGGTAGAGACAGATACGCAGTATTTT	CASSQGMVETDTQYF
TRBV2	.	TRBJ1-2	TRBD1	TGTGCCTATGAGGACAGGGGAGATGGCTACACCTTC	CAYEDRGDGYTF
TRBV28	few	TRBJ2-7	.	TGTGCCAGCCTTGGACAGCACTCCTACGAGCAGTACTTC	CASLGQHSYEQYF
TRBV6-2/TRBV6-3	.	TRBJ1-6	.	TGTGCCAGCAGCACCAATTCACCCCTCCACTTT	CASSTNSPLHF
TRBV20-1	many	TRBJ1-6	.	TGCAGTGCTAGGGGCAGGTTGTTTAATTCACCCCTCCACTTT	CSARGRLFNSPLHF
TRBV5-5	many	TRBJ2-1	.	TGTGCCAGCAGCATGGGAACCTACAATGAGCAGTTCTTC	CASSMGTYNEQFF
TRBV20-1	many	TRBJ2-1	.	TGCAGTGCTAGAGAAGGGATCCTCTCCTACAATGAGCAGTTCTTC	CSAREGILSYNEQFF
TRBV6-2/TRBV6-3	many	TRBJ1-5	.	TGTGCCAGCAGTTCAGGGATTCAGCCCCAGCATTTT	CASSSGIQPQHF
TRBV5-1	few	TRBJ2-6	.	TGCGCCAGCAGCCCCTTCCCCGGTGGGGCCAACGTCCTGACTTTC	CASSPFPGGANVLTF
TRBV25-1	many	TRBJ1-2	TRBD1	TGTGCCAGCAGTGACTCTCCCGGACAGGGGGCAAACTATGGCTACACCTTC	CASSDSPGQGANYGYTF
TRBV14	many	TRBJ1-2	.	TGTGCCAGCAGCCAAAGGGCCGCGGACTATGGCTACACCTTC	CASSQRAADYGYTF
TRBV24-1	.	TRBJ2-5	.	TGTGCCACCAGCAGAACCGCGACAGCACAAGAGACCCAGTACTTC	CATSRTATAQETQYF
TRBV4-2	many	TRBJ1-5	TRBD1	TGTGCCAGCAGCCAAGCAGACAGGGCGCGTCAGCCCCAGCATTTT	CASSQADRARQPQHF
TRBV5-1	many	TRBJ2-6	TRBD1	TGCGCCAGCCATCAGGGGGCTGGGGCCAACGTCCTGACTTTC	CASHQGAGANVLTF
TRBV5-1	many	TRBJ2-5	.	TGCGCCAGCAGCTTGGAGGGGTTGGGAGAGACCCAGTACTTC	CASSLEGLGETQYF
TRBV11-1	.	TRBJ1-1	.	TGTGCCAGCACCATTCTACAGGGAGAGAACACTGAAGCTTTCTTT	CASTILQGENTEAFF
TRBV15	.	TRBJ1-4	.	TGTGCCACCAGCAGAGTGGGGGCAGCCAATGAAAAACTGTTTTTT	CATSRVGAANEKLFF
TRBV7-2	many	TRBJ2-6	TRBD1	TGTGCCAGCAGCTTAGTGACAGGGATCGGGGCCAACGTCCTGACTTTC	CASSLVTGIGANVLTF
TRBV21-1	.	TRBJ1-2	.	TGTGCCAGCAGCACCTCGACTAGCGGGGGGGAAAGGTATGGCTACACCTTC	CASSTSTSGGERYGYTF
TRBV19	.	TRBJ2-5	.	TGTGCCAGTAGTGGGGGGTACAGTCTTCAAGAGACCCAGTACTTC	CASSGGYSLQETQYF
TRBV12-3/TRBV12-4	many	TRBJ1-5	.	TGTGCCAGCAGTTTAAAATTCAATCAGCCCCAGCATTTT	CASSLKFNQPQHF
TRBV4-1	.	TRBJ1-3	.	TGCGCCAGCAGCCAAGCATCCGGACTCTCTGGAAACACCATATATTTT	CASSQASGLSGNTIYF
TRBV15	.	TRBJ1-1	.	TGTCCCACCAGCAGAGGCGGCCTGAACACTGAGGCTTTCTTT	CPTSRGGLNTEAFF
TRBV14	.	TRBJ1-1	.	TGTGCCAGCAGCCGAATTGAGGGGACACAGAACACTGAAGCTTTCTTT	CASSRIEGTQNTEAFF
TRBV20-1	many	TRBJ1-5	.	TGCAGTGCTACACCCGACCGTACCCTAAATCAGCCCCAGCATTTT	CSATPDRTLNQPQHF
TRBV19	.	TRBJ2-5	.	TGTGCCAGTAGTATGGTTGGCGGGGAGACCCAGTACTTC	CASSMVGGETQYF
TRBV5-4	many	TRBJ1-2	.	TGTGCCAGCAGCTTGGACAGTTTCCTCAACTATGGCTACACCTTC	CASSLDSFLNYGYTF
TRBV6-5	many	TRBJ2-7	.	TGTGCCAGCAGTTACGGTATGGGGTCGGAGCAGTACTTC	CASSYGMGSEQYF
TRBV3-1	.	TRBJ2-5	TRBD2	TGTGCCAGCAGCCTCGGACTAGCGGGGGTACAAGAGACCCAGTACTTC	CASSLGLAGVQETQYF
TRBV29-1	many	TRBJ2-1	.	TGCAGCGTACCTTGGACCGATAGGAACTACAATGAGCAGTTCTTC	CSVPWTDRNYNEQFF
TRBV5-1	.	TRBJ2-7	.	TGCGCCAGCAGCTTGGGGTGGGGAGAGCAGTACTTC	CASSLGWGEQYF
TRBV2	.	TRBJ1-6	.	TGTGCCAGCAGGAACAGAGATGTTTATAATTCACCCCTCCACTTT	CASRNRDVYNSPLHF
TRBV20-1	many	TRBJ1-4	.	TGCAGTGCTAGAGATTCTGAGCTCAATGAAAAACTGTTTTTT	CSARDSELNEKLFF
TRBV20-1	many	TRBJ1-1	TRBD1	TGCAGTGCTAAGGGACAGGGTGGAATAACGAACACTGAAGCTTTCTTT	CSAKGQGGITNTEAFF
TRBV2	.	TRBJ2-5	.	TGTGCCAGCAGTGAAAGTTATGGGCCCCAGTACTTC	CASSESYGPQYF
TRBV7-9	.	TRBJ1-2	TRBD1	TGTGCCAGCCGGGACAGTACCTATGGCTACACCTTC	CASRDSTYGYTF
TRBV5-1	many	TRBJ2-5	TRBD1	TGCGCCAGCAGCTTTAGACAGGGGATGGAGACCCAGTACTTC	CASSFRQGMETQYF
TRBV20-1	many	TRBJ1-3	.	TGCAGTGCTAGGACCTATACGGGACTTCCGCAGGGAAACACCATATATTTT	CSARTYTGLPQGNTIYF
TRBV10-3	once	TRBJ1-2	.	TGTGCCATCAGCTCCGGTCGGGGTTTAATGACTGGAAACACCTTC	CAISSGRGLMTGNTF
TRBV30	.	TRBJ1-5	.	TGTGCCTGGAGCCGCATCGGGGCACCAGCCCCAGCATTT	CAWSRIGAPAPAF
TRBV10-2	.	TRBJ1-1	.	TGCGCCAGCAGTGAGGGAACGTCAGGGGTCTGGGGCACTGAAGCTTTCTTT	CASSEGTSGVWGTEAFF
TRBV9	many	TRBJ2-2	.	TGTGCCAGCAGCGTAGCTATGGACACCGGGGAGCTGTTTTTT	CASSVAMDTGELFF
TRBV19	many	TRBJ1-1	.	TGTGCCAGTAGTAGACCTCAGGGGACTGAAGCTTTCTTT	CASSRPQGTEAFF
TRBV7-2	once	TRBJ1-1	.	TGTGCCAGCAGCTTTGATACGGTAAACACTGAAGCTTTCTTT	CASSFDTVNTEAFF
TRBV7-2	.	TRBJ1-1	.	TGTGCCAGCAGCACAAACAGGGACACTGAAGCTTTCTTT	CASSTNRDTEAFF
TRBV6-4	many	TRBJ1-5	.	TGTGCCAGCAGTGACTTGGTTCCCTCCCCTAGGAATCAGCCCCAGCATTTT	CASSDLVPSPRNQPQHF
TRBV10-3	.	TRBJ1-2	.	TGTGCCACCAGTGAGTCGTACGCTGGAAACACCTTC	CATSESYAGNTF